A selection of T cell receptor beta chains follows, all from one sample in a study of response to subunit inactivated influenza vaccine. TCRdb processed the RT-PCR reads anew with MiXCR; each CDR3 protein has one entry. Here the sample spans over 800,000 distinct CDR3 sequences, 21% being singletons. Sequenced here: PBMCs from blood, sampled about 5 days after vaccination. These receptors were collected from a man aged 45-60 years who received an inactivated influenza vaccine. CDR3s include the opening cysteine and the closing phenylalanine or tryptophan. A D gene is named only where the DNA matches it firmly. Size is stated for part of the rows, as once, few or many counts, or as a class when the clone is expanded.

v_call: TRBV6-1; clone_size: -; d_call: -; j_call: TRBJ2-2; cdr3_aa: CASNRPGSGELFF; cdr3_nt: TGTGCCAGCAACCGTCCCGGTAGTGGGGAGCTGTTTTTT
v_call: TRBV20-1; clone_size: -; d_call: TRBD2; j_call: TRBJ2-5; cdr3_aa: CSATGLAGIQETQYF; cdr3_nt: TGCAGTGCAACTGGACTAGCGGGGATCCAAGAGACCCAGTACTTC
v_call: TRBV15; clone_size: -; d_call: TRBD1; j_call: TRBJ1-1; cdr3_aa: CATSRNRGGTEAFF; cdr3_nt: TGTGCCACCAGCAGAAACAGGGGAGGCACTGAAGCTTTCTTT
v_call: TRBV10-3; clone_size: -; d_call: -; j_call: TRBJ2-7; cdr3_aa: CAISESNGRVDEQYF; cdr3_nt: TGTGCCATCAGTGAGTCTAACGGCAGGGTCGACGAGCAGTACTTC
v_call: TRBV28; clone_size: few; d_call: -; j_call: TRBJ1-3; cdr3_aa: CASRRDSGNTIYF; cdr3_nt: TGTGCCAGCAGGCGGGACTCTGGAAACACCATATATTTT
v_call: TRBV15; clone_size: -; d_call: TRBD2; j_call: TRBJ2-5; cdr3_aa: CATSRALAGKETQYF; cdr3_nt: TGTGCCACCAGCAGGGCCCTAGCGGGAAAAGAGACCCAGTACTTC
v_call: TRBV7-9; clone_size: -; d_call: -; j_call: TRBJ2-7; cdr3_aa: CASSLSRSSTYEQYF; cdr3_nt: TGTGCCAGCAGCTTATCGCGGTCCTCAACCTACGAGCAGTACTTC
v_call: TRBV5-1; clone_size: few; d_call: -; j_call: TRBJ1-1; cdr3_aa: CASSLAGVALGTEAFF; cdr3_nt: TGCGCCAGCAGCTTGGCCGGGGTAGCCCTGGGCACTGAAGCTTTCTTT
v_call: TRBV5-1; clone_size: few; d_call: -; j_call: TRBJ1-6; cdr3_aa: CASSLATLGVNSPLHF; cdr3_nt: TGCGCCAGCAGCTTGGCAACCCTGGGGGTGAATTCACCCCTCCACTTT
v_call: TRBV20-1; clone_size: few; d_call: TRBD2; j_call: TRBJ2-5; cdr3_aa: CSASQRGVQTQYF; cdr3_nt: TGCAGTGCTAGTCAGCGGGGGGTTCAGACCCAGTACTTC
v_call: TRBV20-1; clone_size: many; d_call: -; j_call: TRBJ1-1; cdr3_aa: CSASTGAANTEAFF; cdr3_nt: TGCAGTGCTAGTACCGGGGCAGCGAACACTGAAGCTTTCTTT
v_call: TRBV20-1; clone_size: -; d_call: TRBD1; j_call: TRBJ2-7; cdr3_aa: CSAPLSGTGGVEQYF; cdr3_nt: TGCAGTGCTCCCTTATCCGGGACAGGGGGTGTCGAGCAGTACTTC
v_call: TRBV5-4; clone_size: few; d_call: -; j_call: TRBJ2-7; cdr3_aa: CASSYRPANYEQYF; cdr3_nt: TGTGCCAGCAGCTACCGACCAGCTAACTACGAGCAGTACTTC
v_call: TRBV14; clone_size: once; d_call: -; j_call: TRBJ2-2; cdr3_aa: CASRGTVNTGELFF; cdr3_nt: TGTGCCAGCAGAGGTACAGTGAACACCGGGGAGCTGTTTTTT
v_call: TRBV4-1; clone_size: -; d_call: TRBD1; j_call: TRBJ2-1; cdr3_aa: CASSQDEGDRGQGEQFF; cdr3_nt: TGCGCCAGCAGCCAAGATGAAGGCGACAGGGGGCAGGGTGAGCAGTTCTTC
v_call: TRBV4-3; clone_size: -; d_call: -; j_call: TRBJ1-4; cdr3_aa: CASSQGVAAEPNEKLFF; cdr3_nt: TGCGCCAGCAGCCAAGGGGTGGCGGCAGAGCCTAATGAAAAACTGTTTTTT
v_call: TRBV11-1; clone_size: -; d_call: -; j_call: TRBJ2-2; cdr3_aa: CASSPVWGGLSWTGELFF; cdr3_nt: TGTGCCAGCAGCCCCGTCTGGGGGGGGCTTTCGTGGACCGGGGAGCTGTTTTTT
v_call: TRBV11-2; clone_size: many; d_call: -; j_call: TRBJ2-6; cdr3_aa: CASSLSSSGANVLTF; cdr3_nt: TGTGCCAGCAGCTTAAGCAGCTCTGGGGCCAACGTCCTGACTTTC
v_call: TRBV12-3/TRBV12-4; clone_size: few; d_call: TRBD1; j_call: TRBJ1-2; cdr3_aa: CASSPGTGWLGYTF; cdr3_nt: TGTGCCAGCAGCCCTGGGACAGGTTGGTTGGGCTACACCTTC
v_call: TRBV7-2; clone_size: -; d_call: -; j_call: TRBJ2-4; cdr3_aa: CASSLTGLSGIQYF; cdr3_nt: TGTGCCAGCAGCTTGACGGGTCTGAGCGGCATTCAGTACTTC
v_call: TRBV29-1; clone_size: many; d_call: TRBD1; j_call: TRBJ2-2; cdr3_aa: CSVSPTGITGELFF; cdr3_nt: TGCAGCGTTAGTCCGACAGGGATCACCGGGGAGCTGTTTTTT
v_call: TRBV2; clone_size: few; d_call: -; j_call: TRBJ2-7; cdr3_aa: CANGPPEQYF; cdr3_nt: TGTGCCAACGGCCCCCCCGAGCAGTACTTC
v_call: TRBV11-2; clone_size: few; d_call: -; j_call: TRBJ2-3; cdr3_aa: CASSSRLTQGGQYF; cdr3_nt: TGTGCCAGCAGCTCCCGACTCACGCAAGGCGGGCAGTATTTT
v_call: TRBV9; clone_size: -; d_call: -; j_call: TRBJ2-7; cdr3_aa: CASSVAVDSYEQYF; cdr3_nt: TGTGCCAGCAGCGTAGCGGTGGACTCCTACGAGCAGTACTTC